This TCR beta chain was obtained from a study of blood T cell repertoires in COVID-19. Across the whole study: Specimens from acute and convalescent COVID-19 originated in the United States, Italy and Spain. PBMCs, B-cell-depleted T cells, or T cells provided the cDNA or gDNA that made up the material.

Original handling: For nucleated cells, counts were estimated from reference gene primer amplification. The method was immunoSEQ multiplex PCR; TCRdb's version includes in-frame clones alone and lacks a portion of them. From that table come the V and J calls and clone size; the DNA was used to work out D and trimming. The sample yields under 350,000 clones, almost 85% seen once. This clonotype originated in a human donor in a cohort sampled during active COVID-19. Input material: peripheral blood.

CDR3 nucleotide sequence: TGTGCCAGCAGCCAAGAGGAGAGGTCGGAGCAGTACTTC. Its translation: CASSQEERSEQYF. The V call is TRBV3-1 (or the pseudogene TRBV3-2), the J call TRBJ2-7; D ambiguous. CDR3 length: 13 amino acids. Germline CDR1 reads LGHDT; CDR2 reads YNNKEL (reference sequence). V gave up 0 bases and J gave up 7 bases, with 10 bases separating them.